The 26 T cell receptor beta chains below all came from one sample that was sequenced in a study of early T cells in non-severe SARS-CoV-2 infection. Via MiXCR, TCRdb re-called the 5' RACE reads, giving one row per CDR3 protein. The table records 60,000 or so distinct CDR3 sequences, 10% to 15% of them present only once. The material was whole blood, obtained at baseline. The receptors derive from an adult who was a healthcare worker with PCR-confirmed SARS-CoV-2 infection or an uninfected control (not recorded which).

This clonotype came up a few times. The chain combines TRBV3-1 with TRBJ1-1, with D tentatively TRBD1 (6 bases). The germline gives CDR1 LGHDT, CDR2 YNNKEL (reference sequence). The CDR3 is 12 amino acids. V was cut by 3 bases and J by 5 bases, with 7 bases left in between. This chain's CDR3 is CASSHTGTEAFF. In nucleotides, the CDR3 is TGTGCCAGCAGCCATACAGGGACTGAAGCTTTCTTT.

This clonotype was recorded a few times. V usage is TRBV7-9 and J usage is TRBJ2-7, with TRBD1 matching 9 bases. Germline CDR1 and CDR2: SEHNR and FQNEAQ (reference sequence). J gave up 4 bases and V 3 bases, and 4 bases lay outside the gene matches. The length of the CDR3 is 14 residues. CDR3: CASSFGQGNYEQYF. DNA for the CDR3: TGTGCCAGCAGCTTCGGACAGGGGAATTACGAGCAGTACTTC. The full variable domain, completed using reference TRBV7-9 and TRBJ2-7, is DTGVSQNPRHKITKRGQNVTFRCDPISEHNRLYWYRQTLGQGPEFLTYFQNEAQLEKSRLLSDRFSAERPKGSFSTLEIQRTEQGDSAMYLCASSFGQGNYEQYFGPGTRLTVT.

This rearrangement joins TRBV25-1 to TRBJ2-7; possible D gene TRBD1, 5 bases. The ends were cut back, 7 bases at V and 4 bases at J, with 14 bases in the middle. Germline CDR1 MGHDK, CDR2 SYGVNS. This CDR3 region has 13 residues. The CDR3 DNA is TGTGCCAGCACACCGACAGATTCTTACGAGCAGTACTTC. Its translation: CASTPTDSYEQYF.

This clonotype was detected a few times. V and J are TRBV6-2 or TRBV6-3 and TRBJ2-1; 9 bases match TRBD2. This CDR3 contains 14 residues. CDR1 MNHEY and CDR2 SVGEGT come from the germline V gene. Trimming removed 5 bases from V and 4 bases from J; junction bases left unmatched: 3. The CDR3 region has the DNA TGTGCCAGCAGTGATAGCGGGAGTTACAATGAGCAGTTCTTC. Translated: CASSDSGSYNEQFF.

The chain recombines TRBV10-1 with TRBJ2-3, with TRBD2 matching over 10 bases. V trimming: 0 bases; J trimming: 2 bases; junction bases outside the gene matches: 8. CDR3 length: 18 amino acids. Germline V gene data show CDR1 as WNHNN and CDR2 as SYGVQD (reference sequence). CDR3 region: CASSESASGSFDTDTQYF. The CDR3 DNA reads as TGCGCCAGCAGTGAGTCGGCTAGCGGGAGTTTCGACACAGATACGCAGTATTTT.

This clonotype was recorded many times. The rearrangement uses TRBV20-1 and TRBJ2-3; 10 positions match TRBD2. CDR1 is DFQATT, CDR2 SNEGSKA, per germline (reference sequence). J lost 5 bases, V lost 1 base, and 6 bases had no gene match. CDR3 size: 15 residues. This chain's CDR3 is CSARVPSGREDTQYF. The CDR3 bases are TGCAGTGCTAGAGTCCCCAGCGGGAGGGAAGATACGCAGTATTTT.

In this sample, this clonotype turned up many times. The chain employs TRBV7-9 and TRBJ1-2; TRBD1 is a possible D gene (6 bases). Per the germline V gene, CDR1 is SEHNR and CDR2 is FQNEAQ (reference sequence). The CDR3 spans 14 residues. Trimming removed 0 bases from V and 4 bases from J, with 9 bases in between. In DNA, the CDR3 is TGTGCCAGCAGCTTAGCAGGGGGGCCCTATGGCTACACCTTC. Residues: CASSLAGGPYGYTF.

This clonotype was seen repeatedly, ten times or more. The chain couples TRBV25-1 to TRBJ1-6, with D perhaps matching TRBD1 (6 bases). The CDR3 sequence is 17 residues long. V was pared by 3 bases and J by 0 bases, with 12 bases between. Germline values: CDR1 MGHDK, CDR2 SYGVNS. This CDR3 is CASSDRTDSSYNSPLHF. As DNA, the CDR3 is TGTGCCAGCAGTGATAGGACAGACAGCTCCTATAATTCACCCCTCCACTTT.

This clonotype was detected many times. The V call is TRBV28, the J call TRBJ2-1; 8 bases are a match to TRBD1. Germline loops: CDR1 MDHEN, CDR2 SYDVKM. The CDR3 totals 15 residues. The trim removed 6 bases at V and 9 bases at J, leaving 13 bases unmatched. The CDR3 region is CASSLIGTGYGEQFF. The CDR3 coding sequence is TGTGCCAGCAGCTTAATTGGGACAGGATATGGTGAGCAGTTCTTC.

This clonotype was counted many times. This sequence joins TRBV20-1 and TRBJ1-5; 9 nucleotides line up with TRBD1. Looked up from germline, CDR1 is DFQATT and CDR2 is SNEGSKA (reference sequence). With V trimmed by 0 bases and J by 6 bases, 6 bases remained unmatched. The CDR3 totals 15 residues. The CDR3 loop is CSARDTGGAGQPQHF. The CDR3 DNA reads as TGCAGTGCTAGAGACACAGGGGGCGCGGGTCAGCCCCAGCATTTT.

This chain uses TRBV14 with TRBJ1-2; unclear D gene. Germline values: CDR1 SGHDN, CDR2 FVKESK. The CDR3 sequence is 14 residues long. Trimming took off 0 bases at V and 2 bases at J, with 7 bases between the two ends. Here the CDR3 reads CASSQDGGNYGYTF. CDR3 DNA: TGTGCCAGCAGCCAAGATGGAGGGAACTATGGCTACACCTTC.

This clonotype has more than one count but fewer than ten. V and J are TRBV7-2 and TRBJ1-6, with D possibly matching TRBD1 (5 bases). The CDR3 is made up of 15 amino acids. Trimming took off 6 bases at V and 4 bases at J, with 13 bases between the two ends. Looked up from germline, CDR1 is SGHTA and CDR2 is FQGNSA. CDR3 coding DNA: TGTGCCAGCAGGCGGCCGGGACTGTATAATTCACCCCTCCACTTT. It translates to CASRRPGLYNSPLHF.

The chain joins TRBV28 to TRBJ1-2; possible D gene TRBD1, 5 bases. The CDR3 has 14 amino acids. Between the trimmed V and J ends, which lost 8 bases and 3 bases, there was a span of 16 bases. Germline CDR1 and CDR2: MDHEN and SYDVKM. DNA of the CDR3: TGTGCCAGCGCTTTGCTGTCGGGGGACTATGGCTACACCTTC. Protein product: CASALLSGDYGYTF.

A single count supports this clonotype. The junction departs from germline at one end; a sequencing error may be responsible. The chain couples TRBV6-6 to TRBJ2-2; D unresolved. This CDR3 spans 13 amino acids. Germline CDR1 MNHNY, CDR2 SVGAGI (reference sequence). CDR3 sequence reads: CASCYKNTGELFF. Here the CDR3 DNA reads TGTGCCAGCTGTTACAAGAACACCGGGGAGCTGTTTTTT.

The sample holds many counts of this clonotype. The genes are TRBV6-2 or TRBV6-3 and TRBJ1-2; TRBD1 might be the D (6 bases). The CDR3 consists of 11 residues. The V end lost 6 bases, the J end lost 10 bases, and 12 bases lay between the germline ends. Looked up from germline, CDR1 is MNHEY and CDR2 is SVGEGT. CDR3 DNA sequence: TGTGCCAGCAGCTTACAGGGAAACTACACCTTC. Translating gives CASSLQGNYTF.

This clonotype was counted many times. The J gene is TRBJ2-6, the V gene TRBV5-6, with a weak D call TRBD2 (6 bases). Trimming removed 1 base from V and 2 bases from J, with 7 bases in between. Germline CDR1 is SGHDT and CDR2 is YYEEEE. The CDR3 loop spans 15 amino acids. DNA for the CDR3: TGTGCCAGCAGCTTGACGGGGGCTGGGGCCAACGTCCTGACTTTC. This encodes CASSLTGAGANVLTF.

The V and J genes are TRBV21-1 and TRBJ2-3; the listed D gene, TRBD1, was not tested against the DNA. TRBV21-1 is an annotated pseudogene. This CDR3 has 14 residues. The CDR3 nucleotides are TGTGCCAGCAGCAATCGGGACACCTCAGATACGCAGTATTTT. Amino acids: CASSNRDTSDTQYF.

This clonotype has only a few counts. The chain combines TRBV7-2 with TRBJ2-1; no firm D call. The CDR3 consists of 16 residues. Germline values: CDR1 SGHTA, CDR2 FQGNSA. Trimming left V 1 base short and J 0 bases short, with 10 bases between. This CDR3 reads CASSLESRSSYNEQFF. The CDR3 DNA reads TGTGCCAGCAGCTTAGAATCGCGTAGCTCCTACAATGAGCAGTTCTTC.

The chain is built from TRBV20-1 and TRBJ2-7; D may be TRBD1 or TRBD2 (5 bases each). This CDR3 is built from 13 residues. V lost 3 bases, J lost 3 bases, and 12 bases lay in between. Germline V gene data show CDR1 as DFQATT and CDR2 as SNEGSKA (reference sequence). The CDR3 nucleotides are TGCAGTGCTAGCCTAGCAGGGTTCTACGAGCAGTACTTC. Its protein product is CSASLAGFYEQYF.

Comments on this clonotype: Because the CDR3 is missing its conserved closing phenylalanine or tryptophan, this is likely a read error. The chain carries TRBV20-1 and TRBJ2-7; D perhaps matches TRBD1 (7 bases). Germline CDR1 reads DFQATT; CDR2 reads SNEGSKA (reference sequence). V lost 7 bases, J lost 3 bases, and 16 bases lay in between. The CDR3 runs 13 residues. The CDR3 sequence: CSVSAGQIYEQYS. The CDR3 DNA follows: TGCAGTGTTTCTGCGGGACAGATCTACGAGCAGTACTCC.

The chain has TRBV7-9 and TRBJ2-3; maybe TRBD1 (6 bases). CDR3 length: 12 amino acids. Trimming shortened V by 7 bases and J by 5 bases, and 10 bases separated the two germline ends. In germline, CDR1 is SEHNR, CDR2 FQNEAQ (reference sequence). CDR3 protein: CASKRGGDTQYF. CDR3 in DNA: TGTGCCAGCAAGAGAGGGGGAGATACGCAGTATTTT.

This clonotype has more than one count but fewer than ten. This chain links TRBV11-2 with TRBJ2-1, with D maybe TRBD1 (6 bases). Germline assignment: CDR1 SGHAT and CDR2 FQNNGV. The CDR3 is made up of 22 amino acids. V was clipped by 1 base and J by 0 bases, with 28 bases between them. This CDR3 is CASSLGLPYSNREPSSYNEQFF. CDR3 DNA sequence: TGTGCCAGCAGCTTAGGTCTACCATACTCTAACAGGGAACCGAGCTCCTACAATGAGCAGTTCTTC.

Only a few counts were recorded for this clonotype. The chain joins TRBV19 to TRBJ1-2; a possible D gene is TRBD1 (5 bases). This CDR3 is 14 amino acids long. CDR1 and CDR2 from the germline V gene are LNHDA and SQIVND (reference sequence). Trimming shortened V by 7 bases and J by 7 bases, and 19 bases separated the two germline ends. In DNA form, the CDR3 reads TGTGCCAGTATTCGTTTGGTAGGGGATGGTGGCTACACCTTC. Residues: CASIRLVGDGGYTF.

The chain links TRBV12-3 or TRBV12-4 to TRBJ2-1, with D possibly TRBD2 on 6 matching bases. This CDR3 has 15 amino acids. V was shortened by 3 bases and J by 6 bases, with 15 bases between the two germline ends. The CDR3 reads CASSFVTGGANEQFF. For the CDR3, the DNA is TGTGCCAGCAGTTTTGTAACAGGAGGGGCCAATGAGCAGTTCTTC.

The chain combines TRBV6-2 or TRBV6-3 with TRBJ1-1; D uncertain. V lost 10 bases, J lost 5 bases, and 23 bases lay in between. This CDR3 has 15 amino acids. CDR1 MNHEY and CDR2 SVGEGT come from the germline V gene. The CDR3 region has the DNA TGTGCCACCGAGCCGGGTCCGCCGGTAGGGACTGAAGCTTTCTTT. Amino acids: CATEPGPPVGTEAFF.

The gene calls are TRBV3-1 and TRBJ2-2, with 8 bases that match TRBD2. Germline CDR1 LGHDT, CDR2 YNNKEL (reference sequence). The CDR3 extends over 16 amino acids. J was trimmed by 8 bases and V by 1 base; bases with no gene match: 9. The CDR3 is CASSQVGAGASGELFF. The DNA of the CDR3 is TGTGCCAGCAGCCAAGTTGGAGCGGGAGCTTCTGGGGAGCTGTTTTTT.